These T cell receptor beta chains were read from a single sample in a study of OX40 agonist ivuxolimab in advanced cancers. Only in-frame clones appear in the TCRdb table, and some are missing; sequencing was by immunoSEQ multiplex PCR. The repertoire consists of around 76,000 clones, with about 90% occurring once and the leading ten covering roughly 10%. The specimen was CD4+ or CD8+ T cells sorted from blood, collected in a trial of the OX40 agonist ivuxolimab. Receptor source: an adult with an advanced solid tumor such as melanoma, head and neck, liver or kidney cancer. Each CDR3 is given without its conserved first and last residue.

j_call | v_call | cdr3_aa
TRBJ1-3 | TRBV10-3 | AIRNTGLSGNTIY
TRBJ2-1 | TRBV5-5 | ASDTQSYNEQF
TRBJ2-1 | TRBV2 | ASTRLVSYNEQF
TRBJ2-1 | TRBV18 | ASSPAGTSGSNEQF
TRBJ2-1 | TRBV9 | ASSVAPGGLDNEQF
TRBJ2-1 | TRBV11-3 | ASSLYYSSYNEQF
TRBJ2-5 | TRBV27 | AAGNGLAAETQY
TRBJ1-1 | TRBV18 | ASSPEVENTEAF
TRBJ2-7 | TRBV19 | ASSIRKDYEQY
TRBJ1-2 | TRBV5-6 | ASSYTGAPSYGYT
TRBJ2-7 | TRBV7-9 | ASSLSPITGGVEQY
TRBJ2-7 | TRBV5-8 | ASSLVGYSYEQY
TRBJ1-2 | TRBV7-9 | ASSLEDPSVYGYT
TRBJ2-4 | TRBV7-2 | ASSTRRGGAKNIQY
TRBJ1-2 | TRBV21-1 | ASSKGGAPIYGYT
TRBJ2-3 | TRBV29-1 | SVTDGTDTQY
TRBJ2-5 | TRBV5-4 | ASSLEGTRQETQY
TRBJ1-5 | TRBV23-1 | ASSQSGTGHNQPQH
TRBJ1-6 | TRBV21-1 | ASSKARKGTGENSPLH
TRBJ2-1 | TRBV28 | ASSALSRVNEQF
TRBJ1-2 | TRBV6-5 | ASSFPFTYGYT
TRBJ1-3 | TRBV18 | ASSPQLGRSGNTIY
TRBJ2-3 | TRBV11-3 | ASSLGVRYTQY
TRBJ2-3 | TRBV4-2 | ASSHVAGKSTDTQY
TRBJ1-1 | TRBV5-4 | ASSVRHAINTEAF
TRBJ2-5 | TRBV2 | ASLGNSGVQETQY
TRBJ2-2 | TRBV6-5 | ASSLTGTAGELF
TRBJ1-1 | TRBV28 | ASSPPGMNTEAF
TRBJ2-1 | TRBV6-5 | ASRSWTDLAGYEF